The sequence of this TCR beta chain was determined in a study of cytomegalovirus exposure and HLA in healthy donors. This clone was observed once. Its antigen remains unknown. Germline V gene sequence: CDR1 MGHRA, CDR2 YSYEKL. Trimming at V came to 2 bases and at J to 11 bases, leaving 8 bases not matched to a gene. CDR3 length: 13 residues. Regarding the study as a whole: Highest at DRB1 and lowest at HLA-C, TCR association rates differed among HLA loci in a later analysis. In vitro work confirmed that three CMV-associated chains recognize CMV antigens.

PCR amplification relied on 60 Vbeta primers (plus 13 Jbeta primers). Method: immunoSEQ multiplex PCR; TCRdb's copy keeps in-frame clones and lacks some. Of 100,000 to 120,000 clones listed, around four fifths were seen once; the top ten hold over 7%. The receptor comes from a woman between 35 and 50 years old in good health and CMV-seropositive. J is TRBJ1-1 and V is TRBV4-1; 7 bases align to TRBD1. Specimen: PBMCs. CDR3 in amino acids: CASSQPRTGRAFF. DNA of the CDR3: TGCGCCAGCAGCCAACCCCGGACAGGACGGGCTTTCTTT.